Listed below are T cell receptor beta chains from one sample, sequenced in a study of blood T cell repertoires in COVID-19. TCRdb's copy holds only in-frame clones and misses some; the assay was immunoSEQ multiplex PCR. Seen here are about 200,000 clones, approximately 86% observed once, and the top ten hold 3% to 3.5%. The sequencing input was peripheral blood. All receptors derive from a man aged 55-75 years with acute or convalescent COVID-19. Each CDR3 is given with its conserved first and last residue. The order of the fields is clone size, V gene, J gene, D gene, CDR3 DNA, CDR3 protein. A D gene is named only where the DNA matches it firmly. Clone size is stated in some rows and not others, as once, few, many or a class when expanded.

>-|TRBV7-9|TRBJ2-5|-
TGTGCCAGCAGCTTCCGAACTGTACAAGAGACCCAGTACTTC
CASSFRTVQETQYF
>few|TRBV3-1/TRBV3-2|TRBJ1-5|-
TGTGCCAGCAGTCCAGGGACACCCGTTCCCCAGCATTTT
CASSPGTPVPQHF
>-|TRBV7-2|TRBJ1-2|-
TGTGCCAGCAGCCTGGCGGGTAGACAGGACTATGGCTACACCTTC
CASSLAGRQDYGYTF
>-|TRBV24-1|TRBJ2-3|-
TGTGCCACCAGTGAGACGGGGGGCACGGATACGCAGTATTTT
CATSETGGTDTQYF
>-|TRBV18|TRBJ2-7|-
TGTGCCAGCTCACCGACCTGGGCAGCGGGCGGGAACGAGCAGTACTTC
CASSPTWAAGGNEQYF
>-|TRBV4-3|TRBJ2-1|TRBD2
TGCGCCAGCAGCCAAGAGCGGACTAGCGGGGGCAATGAGCAGTTCTTC
CASSQERTSGGNEQFF
>-|TRBV5-1|TRBJ1-4|-
TGCGCCAGCAGCTTGGCGAGAGCTACTAATGAAAAACTGTTTTTT
CASSLARATNEKLFF
>-|TRBV5-5|TRBJ2-5|TRBD1
TGTGCCAGCAGCCTGGACAGGGGAGTCGCAGAGACCCAGTACTTC
CASSLDRGVAETQYF
>-|TRBV10-3|TRBJ1-6|-
TGTGCCATCAGTGAGCCAGTTGGGGGGAGTAGTTCACCCCTCCACTTT
CAISEPVGGSSSPLHF
>-|TRBV4-1|TRBJ2-7|-
TGCGCCAGCAGCCAAGAAGGGGGTCTTGCCTACGAGCAGTACTTC
CASSQEGGLAYEQYF
>-|TRBV18|TRBJ1-1|-
TGTGCCAGCTCACCAACACTCAGGGGTGCGAACACTGAAGCTTTCTTT
CASSPTLRGANTEAFF
>-|TRBV28|TRBJ1-1|TRBD1
TGTGCCAGCAGCAACAGGGGAGCCTTGAACACTGAAGCTTTCTTT
CASSNRGALNTEAFF
>-|TRBV5-4|TRBJ2-1|-
TGTGCCAGCAGTGCCGGGCAGGGGTCCAATGAGCAGTTCTTC
CASSAGQGSNEQFF
>-|TRBV5-6|TRBJ2-5|-
TGTGCCAGCAGCTTGTTTCTTCGAGAGACCCAGTACTTC
CASSLFLRETQYF
>-|TRBV5-1|TRBJ1-2|TRBD1
TGCGCCAGCAGTTATACCCGGACAGGCGGTCCTGGCTACACCTTC
CASSYTRTGGPGYTF
>-|TRBV7-9|TRBJ1-2|-
TGTGCCAGCAGCTTAGAGGTAGCCACCAACTATGGCTACACCTTC
CASSLEVATNYGYTF
>once|TRBV27|TRBJ1-5|-
TGTGCCAGCAGTTTAGGAACAGGACGTAGCAATCAGCCCCAGCATTTT
CASSLGTGRSNQPQHF
>-|TRBV6-1|TRBJ1-2|-
TGTGCCAGCAGTCAAGCGGGAGGGTTCAACTATGGCTACACCTTC
CASSQAGGFNYGYTF
>-|TRBV6-2/TRBV6-3|TRBJ2-3|-
TGTGCCAGCAGTTACTTGGGGGGGGCCCCATTTGATACGCAGTATTTT
CASSYLGGAPFDTQYF
>-|TRBV5-6|TRBJ1-1|-
TGTGCCAGCAGCTTGGCTAACACTGAAGCTTTCTTT
CASSLANTEAFF
>-|TRBV4-2|TRBJ2-5|TRBD2
TGTGCCAGCAGCCAAGATTGGGGACTAGGGGGGGAAGAGACCCAGTACTTC
CASSQDWGLGGEETQYF
>-|TRBV7-2|TRBJ2-1|TRBD1
TGTGCCAGCAGCACGGACAGGGGGCGCTACAATGAGCAGTTCTTC
CASSTDRGRYNEQFF
>many|TRBV4-2|TRBJ2-2|-
TGTGCCAGCAGCCAAGATGAGGGCAGCGCCGGGGAGCTGTTTTTT
CASSQDEGSAGELFF
>-|TRBV18|TRBJ1-4|-
TGTGCCAGCTCACCATATGAGGGTGTTTTTGAAAAACTGTTTTTT
CASSPYEGVFEKLFF
>-|TRBV7-2|TRBJ1-6|TRBD1
TGTGCCAGCAGCTCGAGACAGGGCGCCTTCTCCTATAATTCACCCCTCCACTTT
CASSSRQGAFSYNSPLHF
>-|TRBV11-2|TRBJ2-2|TRBD2
TGTGCCAGCAGCTTAGGACTAGCTTCCACCGGGGAGCTGTTTTTT
CASSLGLASTGELFF
>-|TRBV10-3|TRBJ2-3|TRBD1
TGTGCCATCAGTGAGGGGACAGGGCAGTATTTT
CAISEGTGQYF
>-|TRBV27|TRBJ2-1|TRBD1
TGTGCCAGCAGTTCTCCCCGAGCCGGGACAGGCGAAAATGAGCAGTTCTTC
CASSSPRAGTGENEQFF
>-|TRBV27|TRBJ1-1|TRBD1
TGTGCCAGCAGTATTCAGGGACAGGGTTTTACTGAAGCTTTCTTT
CASSIQGQGFTEAFF
>few|TRBV6-6|TRBJ2-7|TRBD1
TGTGCCAGCACCGGGACAGGGGGATCCTACGAGCAGTACTTC
CASTGTGGSYEQYF
>-|TRBV9|TRBJ2-2|TRBD1
TGTGCCAGCAGCTCGGACAGGGTGAGGACCGGGGAGCTGTTTTTT
CASSSDRVRTGELFF
>-|TRBV5-1|TRBJ1-3|-
TGCGCCAGCAGCCCGGGTCCCTCTGGAAACACCATATATTTT
CASSPGPSGNTIYF
>-|TRBV2|TRBJ2-5|-
TGTGCCAGCAGTGAGGGGCAGAAGACCGGACGATTTGGGACCCAGTACTTC
CASSEGQKTGRFGTQYF
>-|TRBV19|TRBJ1-2|-
TGTGCCAGTAGGAAGCCATACAGGGAAGGCTACACCTTC
CASRKPYREGYTF
>-|TRBV24-1|TRBJ2-1|-
TGTGCCACCAGTCACGCAGGGGCGAATGAGCAGTTCTTC
CATSHAGANEQFF
>-|TRBV15|TRBJ2-5|TRBD2
TGTGCCACCAGCAGATTCGGGGGGGCCCAAGAGACCCAGTACTTC
CATSRFGGAQETQYF
>-|TRBV5-4|TRBJ2-7|-
TGTGCCAGCAGTCAAGAGGGAGTTTCCTACGAGCAGTACTTC
CASSQEGVSYEQYF
>-|TRBV5-1|TRBJ2-7|TRBD1
TGCGCCAGCAGCCAGGGGGTCGGCTACGAGCAGTACTTC
CASSQGVGYEQYF
>-|TRBV11-2|TRBJ1-4|-
TGTGCCAGCAGCCGAGGTGGAGCAACTAATGAAAAACTGTTTTTT
CASSRGGATNEKLFF
>-|TRBV11-2|TRBJ2-3|TRBD2
TGTGCCAGCAGCTTTATAGGGCTAGCGGGGAGCACAGATACGCAGTATTTT
CASSFIGLAGSTDTQYF
>-|TRBV7-2|TRBJ2-5|-
TGTGCCAGCAGCTTTAGGAGGAGACTAGATGGGCAAGAGACCCAGTACTTC
CASSFRRRLDGQETQYF
>-|TRBV7-8|TRBJ2-1|TRBD2
TGTGCCAGCAGCCCTCGGGTAGCGGGAGACAATGAGCAGTTCTTC
CASSPRVAGDNEQFF